This T cell receptor beta chain was recorded in a study of cytomegalovirus exposure and HLA in healthy donors. Germline V gene sequence: CDR1 MNHEY, CDR2 SMNVEV (reference sequence). There are 15 residues in the CDR3. Between the trimmed V and J ends, which lost 2 bases and 9 bases, there was a span of 14 bases. Each of the donors was a healthy bone marrow donor. PCR primers comprised 60 Vbeta and 13 Jbeta primers. Profiled with immunoSEQ multiplex PCR; TCRdb holds only in-frame clones, not every one. The sample has about 200,000 clones, 80% to 90% seen once. Sequencing was done on a sample of PBMCs. The chain joins TRBV27 to TRBJ1-6, with no clear D. This sequence was found in a man under 40 in good health and CMV-seronegative. CDR3 sequence: CASSLTILGISPLHF. The CDR3 DNA reads as TGTGCCAGCAGTTTAACCATACTAGGGATTTCACCCCTCCACTTT.